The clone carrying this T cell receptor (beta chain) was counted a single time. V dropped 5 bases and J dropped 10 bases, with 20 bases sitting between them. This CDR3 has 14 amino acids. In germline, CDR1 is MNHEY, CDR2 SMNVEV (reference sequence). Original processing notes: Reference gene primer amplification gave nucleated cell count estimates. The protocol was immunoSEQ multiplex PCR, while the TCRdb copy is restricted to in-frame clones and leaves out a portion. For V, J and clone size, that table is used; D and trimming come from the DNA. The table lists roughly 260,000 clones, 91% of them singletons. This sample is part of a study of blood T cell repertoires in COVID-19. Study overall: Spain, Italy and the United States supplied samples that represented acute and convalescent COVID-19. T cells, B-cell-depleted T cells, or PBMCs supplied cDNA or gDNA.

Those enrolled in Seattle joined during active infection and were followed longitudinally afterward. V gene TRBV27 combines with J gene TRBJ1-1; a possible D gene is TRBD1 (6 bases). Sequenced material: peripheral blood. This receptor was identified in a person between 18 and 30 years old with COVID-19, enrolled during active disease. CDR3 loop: CASSTLSGEKGAFF. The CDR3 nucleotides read TGTGCCAGCAGTACCCTCTCAGGGGAGAAGGGAGCTTTCTTT.